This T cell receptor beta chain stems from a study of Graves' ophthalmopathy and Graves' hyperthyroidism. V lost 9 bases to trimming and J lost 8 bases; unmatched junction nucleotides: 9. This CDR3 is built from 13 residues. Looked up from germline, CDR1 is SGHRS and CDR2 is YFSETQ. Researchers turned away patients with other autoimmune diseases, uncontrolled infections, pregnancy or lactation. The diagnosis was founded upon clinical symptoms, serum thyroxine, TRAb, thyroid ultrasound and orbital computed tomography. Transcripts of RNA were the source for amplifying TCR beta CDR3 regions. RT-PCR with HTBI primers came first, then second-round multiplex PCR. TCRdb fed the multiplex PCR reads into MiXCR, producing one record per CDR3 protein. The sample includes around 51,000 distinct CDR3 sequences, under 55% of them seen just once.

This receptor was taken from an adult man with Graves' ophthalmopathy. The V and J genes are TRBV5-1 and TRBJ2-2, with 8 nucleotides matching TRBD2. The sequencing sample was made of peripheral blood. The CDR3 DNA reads TGCGCCACCACCGGGGGGGTCTCTGGGGAGCTGTTTTTT. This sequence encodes CATTGGVSGELFF.